This TCR beta chain appears in the sequencing data of a study of cytomegalovirus exposure and HLA in healthy donors. The PCR employed 60 Vbeta primers together with 13 Jbeta primers. TCRdb's copy holds only in-frame clones and misses some; the assay was immunoSEQ multiplex PCR. The sample holds 140,000 or so clones, almost 80% seen once. General observations from the study: For most TCR sequences rarity was the rule, although some public TCRs occurred in many donors. There were several of the most significant clusters that appeared linked to common viral pathogens in a later analysis. Follow-up analysis found HLA locus-dependent TCR association rates, highest for DRB1 and lowest for HLA-C.

In germline, CDR1 is SGDLS, CDR2 YYNGEE. V lost 3 bases to trimming and J lost 2 bases, with 12 bases between them. CDR3 length: 16 residues. Comments on this clone: The antigen remains unidentified.

V is TRBV9 and J is TRBJ2-6, with D possibly being TRBD1 (6 bases). Sequences were obtained from PBMCs. This clonotype was obtained from a woman under 40 in good health and CMV-seronegative. CDR3 in DNA: TGTGCCAGCAGCGCGCTACAGGGAGCTGGGGCCAACGTCCTGACTTTC. Encoded protein: CASSALQGAGANVLTF.